A single sample is the source of the 18 T cell receptor beta chains below, sequenced in a study of blood T cells in healthy people across ages. Combining a sample-barcoded 5' primer with a J-beta primer mix, a second PCR ran for roughly 7 to 12 cycles. MiXCR, applied by TCRdb to the 5' RACE reads, yields one record per CDR3 protein. Among around 900,000 distinct CDR3 sequences listed, around 28% were seen once. Sequenced sample: blood. The source is a woman older than 75 in good health.

V usage is TRBV5-5 and J usage is TRBJ1-2; D possibly corresponds to TRBD1 (6 bases). With 4 bases removed from V and 0 bases from J, the gap between germline ends came to 16 bases. CDR1 and CDR2 from the germline V gene are SGHKS and YYEKEE (reference sequence). This CDR3 has 16 residues. CDR3 nucleotide sequence: TGTGCCAGCAGCCCACTTCCGACAGGCCCTAACTATGGCTACACCTTC. It codes for CASSPLPTGPNYGYTF.

With respect to this clonotype: This may arise from a read error, as a much more abundant clone is one base away. The rearrangement joins TRBV7-2 to TRBJ1-5; 7 positions agree with TRBD1. This CDR3 has 14 residues. With V trimmed by 1 base and J by 15 bases, 12 bases remained unmatched. CDR1 is SGHTA and CDR2 is FQGNSA in the germline V gene. In DNA, the CDR3 is TGTGCCAGCAGCTTAGGAGGGACAGCCGGAACTCTGCATTTT. Its protein product is CASSLGGTAGTLHF. The full variable domain, rest sourced from reference TRBV7-2 and TRBJ1-5, is GAGVSQSPSNKVTEKGKDVELRCDPISGHTALYWYRQSLGQGLEFLIYFQGNSAPDKSGLPSDRFSAERTGGSVSTLTIQRTQQEDSAVYLCASSLGGTAGTLHFGDGTRLSIL.

The chain couples TRBV18 to TRBJ1-2, with a weak D call TRBD1 (6 bases). The CDR3 covers 15 residues. Germline assignment: CDR1 KGHSH and CDR2 LQKENI. V was trimmed by 5 bases and J by 0 bases, leaving 13 bases between them. In nucleotides, the CDR3 is TGTGCCAGCTCAACTGACAGGAAAGCTAACTATGGCTACACCTTC. Its translation is CASSTDRKANYGYTF.

Ten or more counts support this clonotype. The chain recombines TRBV2 with TRBJ1-2; possibly TRBD1 for D (5 bases). This CDR3 spans 13 amino acids. The V gene lost 2 bases and the J gene lost 7 bases, with 11 bases spanning the gap. Germline CDR1 and CDR2: SNHLY and FYNNEI. CDR3 DNA sequence: TGTGCCAGCAGTGAACCTGTAGGGGCTGGCTACACCTTC. As protein: CASSEPVGAGYTF.

J is TRBJ2-3 and V is TRBV24-1; D gene uncertain. The CDR3 sequence is 12 residues long. The germline gives CDR1 KGHDR, CDR2 SFDVKD. V was shortened by 1 base and J by 7 bases, with 5 bases between the two germline ends. The CDR3 protein is CATSDLVNTQYF. The CDR3 region has the DNA TGTGCCACCAGTGATTTAGTTAATACGCAGTATTTT.

This chain links TRBV6-5 with TRBJ1-6, with 9 nucleotides matching TRBD1. V gave up 2 bases and J gave up 8 bases; unmatched junction bases: 4. The CDR3 contains 15 residues. CDR1 and CDR2 (germline): MNHEY, SVGAGI. Written as DNA, the CDR3 is TGTGCCAGCAGTTACGGGGACAGGGCAGATTCACCCCTCCACTTT. Translated: CASSYGDRADSPLHF.

The V gene is TRBV14, the J gene TRBJ2-2, with D uncertain. V shed 4 bases and J shed 1 base, with 16 bases lying between them. The CDR3 spans 17 residues. Germline CDR1 reads SGHDN; CDR2 reads FVKESK. This chain's CDR3 is CASSPMRRAGNTGELFF. Written as DNA, the CDR3 is TGTGCCAGCAGCCCTATGCGTAGGGCTGGGAACACCGGGGAGCTGTTTTTT.

A few counts support this clonotype. This could be a read error, since a much larger clone is one nucleotide away. This chain uses TRBV6-5 with TRBJ2-1; 7 nucleotides align to TRBD1. Germline V gives CDR1 MNHEY, CDR2 SVGAGI. The CDR3 has 16 amino acids. V gave up 5 bases and J gave up 10 bases; unmatched junction bases: 17. For the CDR3, the DNA is TGTGCCAGCAGTACGAGGGACAGACTTCCCGCCCACGAGCAGTTCTTC. It yields the protein CASSTRDRLPAHEQFF.

The chain joins TRBV6-5 to TRBJ1-2; 11 bases are shared with TRBD1. Germline CDR1 reads MNHEY; CDR2 reads SVGAGI. V lost 0 bases to trimming and J lost 2 bases; unmatched junction nucleotides: 5. The CDR3 contains 17 residues. DNA for the CDR3: TGTGCCAGCAGTTACTCGATAGGACAGGGGGCGAACTATGGCTACACCTTC. It specifies CASSYSIGQGANYGYTF.

The V call is TRBV7-9, the J call TRBJ1-3, with a possible D match to TRBD1 (5 bases). Trimming removed 6 bases at V and 1 base at J, with 25 bases between. Per germline, CDR1 SEHNR and CDR2 FQNEAQ (reference sequence). The CDR3 extends over 19 amino acids. CDR3 DNA: TGTGCCAGCAGTCCCGGGGGGATTGGCAGTGTACAATCTGGAAACACCATATATTTT. This codes for CASSPGGIGSVQSGNTIYF.

This clonotype has ten or more counts. V is TRBV6-2 or TRBV6-3 and J is TRBJ2-7; 7 nucleotides line up with TRBD1. This CDR3 has 15 amino acids. Trimming at V came to 5 bases and at J to 3 bases, leaving 10 bases not matched to a gene. Germline V gives CDR1 MNHEY, CDR2 SVGEGT. This chain's CDR3 is CASSGFTGADYEQYF. The CDR3 DNA reads TGTGCCAGCAGTGGTTTCACAGGGGCCGACTACGAGCAGTACTTC.

Details on this clonotype: It may be a read error: a sequence one base away is much more abundant. V usage is TRBV20-1 and J usage is TRBJ1-2; no clear D gene. The CDR3 is made up of 12 amino acids. Germline CDR1 DFQATT, CDR2 SNEGSKA (reference sequence). The V gene lost 1 base and the J gene lost 3 bases, with 6 bases spanning the gap. The CDR3 region has the DNA TGCAGTGCTAGAGGGGCAGACTATGGCTACACCTTC. Its translation: CSARGADYGYTF.

Remarks on this clonotype: Since a much larger clone is just one base distant, this may be a read error. The J gene is TRBJ2-3, the V gene TRBV7-2, with 11 nucleotides matching TRBD2. This CDR3 has 15 amino acids. Per germline, CDR1 SGHTA and CDR2 FQGNSA. V was pared by 5 bases and J by 1 base, with 2 bases of the junction left unmatched. The CDR3 nucleotides are TGTACCAGCAGCATTAGCGGGGGGGGCACAGATACGCAGTATTTT. Its protein product is CTSSISGGGTDTQYF.

Concerning this clonotype: A single base separates this from a much larger clone, so it may be a read error. This chain joins TRBV15 and TRBJ2-5, with 10 nucleotides matching TRBD1. This CDR3 spans 15 amino acids. CDR1 and CDR2 from the germline V gene are LNHNV and YYDKDF (reference sequence). Trimming removed 3 bases from V and 11 bases from J; junction bases left unmatched: 12. The CDR3 loop reads CATSRLTGGLDEQYF. CDR3 in DNA: TGTGCCACCAGCAGGTTGACAGGGGGCCTCGATGAGCAGTACTTC.

The V call is TRBV2, the J call TRBJ1-3; TRBD1 might be the D (5 bases). V was pared by 4 bases and J by 2 bases, with 12 bases between. The CDR3 is 15 amino acids. From germline, CDR1 is SNHLY and CDR2 FYNNEI. For the CDR3, the DNA is TGTGCCAGCAGTGGGGGACCCTCGGCTGGAAACACCATATATTTT. Protein sequence: CASSGGPSAGNTIYF.

This clonotype was observed a single time. The chain employs TRBV5-1 and TRBJ2-5, with TRBD1 matching 7 bases. The CDR3 runs to 15 residues. Germline lookup yields CDR1 SGHRS and CDR2 YFSETQ. V trimming: 4 bases; J trimming: 2 bases; junction bases outside the gene matches: 8. In DNA, the CDR3 is TGCGCCAGCAGCACCCTAGGGACAGAGCAAGAGACCCAGTACTTC. This translates into CASSTLGTEQETQYF.

With regard to this clonotype: One end of the junction does not line up with germline, which may come from a read error. The V and J genes are TRBV7-2 and TRBJ1-4; D remains ambiguous. Looked up from germline, CDR1 is SGHTA and CDR2 is FQGNSA. The CDR3 length is 13 residues. In nucleotides, the CDR3 is TGTGCCGGCAGCTTAACTAACGGGGAAAAACTGTTTTTT. Amino acid sequence: CAGSLTNGEKLFF.

This clonotype was recorded a few times. The V and J genes are TRBV29-1 and TRBJ2-2; D possibly uses TRBD1 or TRBD2 (5 bases each). Germline CDR1 SQVTM, CDR2 ANQGSEA. V was trimmed by 7 bases and J by 0 bases, leaving 12 bases between them. This CDR3 is built from 14 residues. In DNA form, the CDR3 reads TGCAGCGGGGGGACCAGCGCGAACACCGGGGAGCTGTTTTTT. Residues: CSGGTSANTGELFF.